This T cell receptor (beta chain) originates from a study of blood T cells in healthy people across ages. Germline V gene sequence: CDR1 MNHEY, CDR2 SVGAGI. This CDR3 contains 13 residues. The V and J ends lost 6 bases and 2 bases respectively, with 10 bases between them. With a J-beta primer mix and a sample-barcoded 5' primer, a second PCR ran about 7 to 12 cycles. TCRdb reanalysed the 5' RACE reads using MiXCR and keeps one entry per CDR3 protein. The table shows around 820,000 distinct CDR3 sequences, with roughly 25% occurring only once. This clonotype was seen only a few times. The same specimen was also included in a second study, on T cells of mothers and their children.

The clonotype comes from a boy aged 5 to 17 in good health. Sequenced material: blood. The chain combines TRBV6-5 with TRBJ2-5, with D unclear. Here the CDR3 DNA reads TGTGCCAGCAGACCCCGGGCTCAAGAGACCCAGTACTTC. This encodes CASRPRAQETQYF.